This is a list of T cell receptor beta chains from one sample in a study of blood T cell repertoires in COVID-19. Sequencing was performed with immunoSEQ multiplex PCR; in TCRdb, only in-frame clones are kept and a portion is missing. The sample includes about 260,000 clones, 84% seen only once; the top ten take approximately 1.5%. The sequenced material came from peripheral blood. Receptor source: a woman in her thirties or forties who had recovered from COVID-19. Both conserved end residues are part of each CDR3. Fields, in order: clone size, J gene, V gene, D gene, CDR3 protein, CDR3 DNA. A D gene is named only where the DNA matches it firmly. Clone size is shown for a subset of rows, as once, few, many or a class of expanded clone.

abundance: .; j_gene: TRBJ2-1; v_gene: TRBV11-2; d_gene: TRBD2; CDR3aa: CASSLGGLGTNEQFF; CDR3nt: TGTGCCAGCAGCTTAGGGGGACTAGGAACCAATGAGCAGTTCTTC
abundance: .; j_gene: TRBJ1-4; v_gene: TRBV5-6; d_gene: TRBD1; CDR3aa: CASSLLQDRANEKLFF; CDR3nt: TGTGCCAGCAGCTTGCTCCAGGACAGGGCTAATGAAAAACTGTTTTTT
abundance: .; j_gene: TRBJ1-2; v_gene: TRBV18; d_gene: .; CDR3aa: CASSPDKVYGYTF; CDR3nt: TGTGCCAGCTCACCAGACAAAGTCTATGGCTACACCTTC
abundance: few; j_gene: TRBJ2-2; v_gene: TRBV2; d_gene: TRBD1; CDR3aa: CASSGGTGLTGELFF; CDR3nt: TGTGCCAGCAGCGGGGGGACAGGGCTGACCGGGGAGCTGTTTTTT
abundance: .; j_gene: TRBJ2-3; v_gene: TRBV7-2; d_gene: TRBD1; CDR3aa: CASSSQGADTQYF; CDR3nt: TGTGCCAGCAGCTCGCAGGGGGCAGATACGCAGTATTTT
abundance: .; j_gene: TRBJ1-5; v_gene: TRBV15; d_gene: .; CDR3aa: CATSTHLPPDQPQHF; CDR3nt: TGTGCCACCAGCACCCACCTACCCCCGGATCAGCCCCAGCATTTT
abundance: .; j_gene: TRBJ1-2; v_gene: TRBV4-2; d_gene: TRBD1; CDR3aa: CASSQDRTGNYGYTF; CDR3nt: TGTGCCAGCAGCCAAGACAGGACAGGGAACTATGGCTACACCTTC
abundance: .; j_gene: TRBJ1-2; v_gene: TRBV20-1; d_gene: .; CDR3aa: CSASSEGDFYGYTF; CDR3nt: TGCAGTGCTAGTTCCGAAGGGGACTTCTATGGCTACACCTTC
abundance: .; j_gene: TRBJ1-2; v_gene: TRBV19; d_gene: TRBD1; CDR3aa: CASSIRGRINYGYTF; CDR3nt: TGTGCCAGTAGTATAAGGGGGCGAATAAACTATGGCTACACCTTC
abundance: once; j_gene: TRBJ2-5; v_gene: TRBV27; d_gene: TRBD1; CDR3aa: CASSSRYRGRGETQYF; CDR3nt: TGTGCCAGCAGTTCCCGATACAGGGGGCGCGGGGAGACCCAGTACTTC
abundance: .; j_gene: TRBJ1-6; v_gene: TRBV11-2; d_gene: TRBD1; CDR3aa: CASSLYGTGGQRHSPLHF; CDR3nt: TGTGCCAGCAGCTTATACGGGACAGGGGGTCAGAGGCATTCACCCCTCCACTTT
abundance: .; j_gene: TRBJ2-2; v_gene: TRBV6-5; d_gene: TRBD1; CDR3aa: CASSPGTANTGELFF; CDR3nt: TGTGCCAGCAGTCCAGGGACAGCGAACACCGGGGAGCTGTTTTTT
abundance: once; j_gene: TRBJ1-2; v_gene: TRBV11-3; d_gene: TRBD1; CDR3aa: CASSLDGQGLGYTF; CDR3nt: TGTGCCAGCAGCTTAGATGGACAGGGGCTCGGCTACACCTTC
abundance: once; j_gene: TRBJ2-1; v_gene: TRBV6-5; d_gene: TRBD1; CDR3aa: CASSYSGQGAYNEQFF; CDR3nt: TGTGCCAGCAGTTACTCCGGGCAGGGGGCCTACAATGAGCAGTTCTTC
abundance: .; j_gene: TRBJ1-6; v_gene: TRBV5-1; d_gene: .; CDR3aa: CASSLGDRNLPLHF; CDR3nt: TGCGCCAGCAGCTTGGGCGACAGGAATTTACCCCTCCACTTT
abundance: .; j_gene: TRBJ1-2; v_gene: TRBV29-1; d_gene: TRBD1; CDR3aa: CSATGTGDGYTF; CDR3nt: TGCAGCGCAACCGGGACAGGCGATGGCTACACCTTC
abundance: .; j_gene: TRBJ2-7; v_gene: TRBV10-1; d_gene: .; CDR3aa: CASSESRPAAGVEQYF; CDR3nt: TGCGCCAGCAGTGAGTCGCGCCCGGCGGCCGGCGTGGAGCAGTACTTC
abundance: .; j_gene: TRBJ2-3; v_gene: TRBV4-1; d_gene: TRBD2; CDR3aa: CASRASGGASNPTDTQYF; CDR3nt: TGCGCCAGCAGGGCAAGCGGGGGGGCCTCTAACCCAACAGATACGCAGTATTTT
abundance: few; j_gene: TRBJ2-3; v_gene: TRBV2; d_gene: .; CDR3aa: CASSGHSDTQYF; CDR3nt: TGTGCCAGCAGTGGTCATTCAGATACGCAGTATTTT
abundance: .; j_gene: TRBJ1-2; v_gene: TRBV25-1; d_gene: TRBD1; CDR3aa: CASMGQGFYGYTF; CDR3nt: TGTGCCAGCATGGGACAGGGTTTCTATGGCTACACCTTC
abundance: .; j_gene: TRBJ1-4; v_gene: TRBV28; d_gene: TRBD1; CDR3aa: CASSLTSGTGRYEKLFF; CDR3nt: TGTGCCAGCAGTTTAACCTCCGGGACAGGGAGGTATGAAAAACTGTTTTTT
abundance: .; j_gene: TRBJ1-4; v_gene: TRBV7-9; d_gene: .; CDR3aa: CASSPAPARGDEKLFF; CDR3nt: TGTGCCAGCAGCCCTGCTCCCGCCAGGGGAGACGAAAAACTGTTTTTT
abundance: once; j_gene: TRBJ2-1; v_gene: TRBV2; d_gene: .; CDR3aa: CASEEVFYNEQFF; CDR3nt: TGTGCCAGCGAGGAAGTATTTTACAATGAGCAGTTCTTC
abundance: .; j_gene: TRBJ2-1; v_gene: TRBV5-6; d_gene: .; CDR3aa: CASSELRGTGSSYNEQFF; CDR3nt: TGTGCCAGCAGCGAGCTGAGGGGAACAGGGAGCTCCTACAATGAGCAGTTCTTC
abundance: .; j_gene: TRBJ2-7; v_gene: TRBV11-3; d_gene: .; CDR3aa: CASSRLSPSSYEQYF; CDR3nt: TGTGCCAGCAGCCGCCTTTCCCCGAGCTCCTACGAGCAGTACTTC
abundance: .; j_gene: TRBJ2-7; v_gene: TRBV21-1; d_gene: .; CDR3aa: CASSYTRQDEQYF; CDR3nt: TGTGCCAGCAGCTACACCCGACAGGACGAGCAGTACTTC
abundance: .; j_gene: TRBJ2-1; v_gene: TRBV6-5; d_gene: TRBD2; CDR3aa: CASSLGGGSYNEQFF; CDR3nt: TGTGCCAGCAGCTTGGGGGGGGGCTCCTACAATGAGCAGTTCTTC
abundance: .; j_gene: TRBJ1-6; v_gene: TRBV6-2/TRBV6-3; d_gene: .; CDR3aa: CASSRNRPSYNSPLHF; CDR3nt: TGTGCCAGCAGTCGGAACAGGCCCTCCTATAATTCACCCCTCCACTTT
abundance: .; j_gene: TRBJ1-1; v_gene: TRBV29-1; d_gene: .; CDR3aa: CSALTALNTEAFF; CDR3nt: TGCAGCGCTCTGACAGCCTTGAACACTGAAGCTTTCTTT
abundance: .; j_gene: TRBJ1-4; v_gene: TRBV28; d_gene: .; CDR3aa: CASSLYTSKLFF; CDR3nt: TGTGCCAGCAGTTTGTACACCTCCAAACTGTTTTTT
abundance: .; j_gene: TRBJ2-3; v_gene: TRBV28; d_gene: TRBD2; CDR3aa: CASSRGGTDTQYF; CDR3nt: TGTGCCAGCAGCCGGGGGGGTACAGATACGCAGTATTTT
abundance: .; j_gene: TRBJ2-2; v_gene: TRBV30; d_gene: .; CDR3aa: CAWSVYYKNTGELFF; CDR3nt: TGTGCCTGGAGTGTATATTACAAGAACACCGGGGAGCTGTTTTTT
abundance: .; j_gene: TRBJ1-4; v_gene: TRBV7-2; d_gene: .; CDR3aa: CASSYQGNEKLFF; CDR3nt: TGTGCCAGCAGCTATCAGGGCAATGAAAAACTGTTTTTT
abundance: .; j_gene: TRBJ2-7; v_gene: TRBV18; d_gene: TRBD1; CDR3aa: CASSNRDRPYEQYF; CDR3nt: TGTGCCAGCTCAAACCGGGACAGACCTTACGAGCAGTACTTC
abundance: .; j_gene: TRBJ1-4; v_gene: TRBV27; d_gene: .; CDR3aa: CASSPSTGHFEKLFF; CDR3nt: TGTGCCAGCAGTCCCTCCACAGGGCATTTCGAAAAACTGTTTTTT
abundance: .; j_gene: TRBJ2-2; v_gene: TRBV4-2; d_gene: TRBD2; CDR3aa: CASSPRLAGVTGELFF; CDR3nt: TGTGCCAGCAGCCCCCGACTAGCGGGGGTGACCGGGGAGCTGTTTTTT
abundance: .; j_gene: TRBJ1-2; v_gene: TRBV7-9; d_gene: .; CDR3aa: CASSFNGIYGYTF; CDR3nt: TGTGCCAGCAGCTTTAACGGGATCTATGGCTACACCTTC
abundance: .; j_gene: TRBJ1-3; v_gene: TRBV5-1; d_gene: .; CDR3aa: CASRPTAGNTIYF; CDR3nt: TGCGCCAGCAGACCGACAGCGGGAAACACCATATATTTT
abundance: .; j_gene: TRBJ2-5; v_gene: TRBV4-1; d_gene: TRBD1; CDR3aa: CASSHDDRVGETQYF; CDR3nt: TGCGCCAGCAGCCACGACGACAGGGTGGGAGAGACCCAGTACTTC
abundance: .; j_gene: TRBJ1-6; v_gene: TRBV7-2; d_gene: .; CDR3aa: CASSLVGGNSPLHF; CDR3nt: TGTGCCAGCAGCTTAGTGGGGGGGAATTCACCCCTCCACTTT
abundance: .; j_gene: TRBJ1-5; v_gene: TRBV4-1; d_gene: .; CDR3aa: CASSQDGRGGQPQHF; CDR3nt: TGCGCCAGCAGCCAAGACGGCAGGGGTGGGCAGCCCCAGCATTTT
abundance: once; j_gene: TRBJ1-6; v_gene: TRBV30; d_gene: .; CDR3aa: CAWSVTGQSSPLHF; CDR3nt: TGTGCCTGGAGTGTTACAGGCCAGTCTTCACCCCTCCACTTT
abundance: once; j_gene: TRBJ1-5; v_gene: TRBV10-2; d_gene: .; CDR3aa: CASSDKLTQPQHF; CDR3nt: TGCGCCAGCAGTGATAAACTTACTCAGCCCCAGCATTTT
abundance: .; j_gene: TRBJ1-3; v_gene: TRBV3-1/TRBV3-2; d_gene: .; CDR3aa: CASSQFTYGNTIYF; CDR3nt: TGTGCCAGCAGCCAATTCACATATGGAAACACCATATATTTT
abundance: .; j_gene: TRBJ1-1; v_gene: TRBV30; d_gene: .; CDR3aa: CAWSLRGNTEAFF; CDR3nt: TGTGCCTGGAGTCTAAGGGGAAACACTGAAGCTTTCTTT
abundance: .; j_gene: TRBJ1-5; v_gene: TRBV5-1; d_gene: .; CDR3aa: CASTPSGTNDQPQHF; CDR3nt: TGCGCCAGCACGCCCTCCGGGACAAATGATCAGCCCCAGCATTTT
abundance: .; j_gene: TRBJ1-2; v_gene: TRBV6-5; d_gene: TRBD1; CDR3aa: CASSPQGGTTYGYTF; CDR3nt: TGTGCCAGCAGCCCCCAGGGGGGCACCACCTATGGCTACACCTTC
abundance: .; j_gene: TRBJ1-2; v_gene: TRBV19; d_gene: TRBD1; CDR3aa: CASSMPVDRLKGVGYTF; CDR3nt: TGTGCCAGTAGTATGCCGGTGGACAGGCTTAAGGGTGTAGGCTACACCTTC
abundance: .; j_gene: TRBJ1-5; v_gene: TRBV30; d_gene: TRBD1; CDR3aa: CAWSRTGWNQPQHF; CDR3nt: TGTGCCTGGAGTAGGACAGGGTGGAATCAGCCCCAGCATTTT
abundance: .; j_gene: TRBJ2-1; v_gene: TRBV19; d_gene: TRBD2; CDR3aa: CASRRGTSGEQFF; CDR3nt: TGTGCCAGTAGGCGGGGGACTAGCGGGGAGCAGTTCTTC